Here is one T cell receptor (beta chain) with its context. The data are from a study of cytomegalovirus exposure and HLA in healthy donors. The PCR ran on 60 Vbeta and 13 Jbeta primers. Assay: immunoSEQ multiplex PCR; the TCRdb copy retains only in-frame clones and omits some. In the table there are about 86,000 clones, around 80% of which are singletons. The CDR3 runs to 15 residues. Germline-derived CDR1 and CDR2 are MGHDK and SYGVNS. The V gene end was trimmed by 5 bases and the J gene end by 7 bases; junction bases not matched to a gene: 11. The specimen was PBMCs. The chain combines TRBV25-1 with TRBJ1-2; TRBD1 aligns across 9 bases. This clonotype was sampled from a male donor in good health and CMV-seropositive. For the CDR3, the DNA is TGTGCCAGCAGTTCTCCGGGACAGGGAAACCCTGGCTACACCTTC. Encoded protein: CASSSPGQGNPGYTF.